A single sample is the source of the 8 T cell receptor beta chains below, sequenced in a study of PD-L1 blockade in urothelial cancer. Documented time point: pretreatment peripheral blood. Some clones are missing from TCRdb's copy, which holds only in-frame ones; the method was immunoSEQ multiplex PCR. The table lists about 39,000 clones, about nine tenths of them singletons. The sample consisted of PBMCs, taken around atezolizumab (anti-PD-L1) treatment. The receptor set was obtained from a woman aged 55 to 70 with urothelial cancer.

The chain uses TRBV15 and TRBJ1-2, with D tentatively TRBD1 (6 bases). Germline CDR1 reads LNHNV; CDR2 reads YYDKDF (reference sequence). V was cut by 0 bases and J by 4 bases, with 24 bases left in between. This CDR3 comprises 19 residues. The CDR3 reads CATSRDLGAARLRLYGYTF. CDR3 DNA: TGTGCCACCAGCAGAGATCTGGGGGCAGCCCGACTGAGGCTCTATGGCTACACCTTC.

The chain links TRBV2 to TRBJ1-3, with D possibly matching TRBD1 (5 bases). V lost 8 bases and J 7 bases, leaving 18 bases between the germline ends. The V gene's germline CDR1 is SNHLY and CDR2 FYNNEI. The CDR3 covers 14 residues. The CDR3 spells CASARGGVENTIYF. The DNA of the CDR3 is TGTGCCAGCGCCCGGGGGGGGGTTGAGAACACCATATATTTT. The full variable domain, its missing parts supplied by reference TRBV2 and TRBJ1-3, is EPEVTQTPSHQVTQMGQEVILRCVPISNHLYFYWYRQILGQKVEFLVSFYNNEISEKSEIFDDQFSVERPDGSNFTLKIRSTKLEDSAMYFCASARGGVENTIYFGEGSWLTVV.

This chain joins TRBV4-1 and TRBJ2-7; D not certain. The V end was cut by 0 bases, the J end by 3 bases, with 12 bases between. CDR1 MGHRA and CDR2 YSYEKL come from the germline V gene. The CDR3 sequence is 15 residues long. The DNA of the CDR3 is TGCGCCAGCAGCCAAGATCTGAGTACTTTCTACGAGCAGTACTTC. This translates into CASSQDLSTFYEQYF.

This rearrangement joins TRBV5-1 to TRBJ2-3, with 7 bases aligning to TRBD2. The CDR3 length is 16 residues. V lost 4 bases and J lost 1; bases outside the gene matches: 9. The germline V gene encodes CDR1 SGHRS and CDR2 YFSETQ. The CDR3 region is CASSGGGSWRTDTQYF. For the CDR3, the DNA is TGCGCCAGCAGCGGAGGCGGGAGTTGGCGCACAGATACGCAGTATTTT.

The chain uses TRBV7-9 and TRBJ1-4, with D maybe TRBD1 (5 bases). Germline V CDR1 and CDR2: SEHNR, FQNEAQ (reference sequence). With 2 bases removed from V and 5 bases from J, the gap between germline ends came to 12 bases. The CDR3 is 15 residues long. CDR3 nucleotide sequence: TGTGCCAGCAGCTTATATGTAGGGGCGAATGAAAAACTGTTTTTT. It yields the protein CASSLYVGANEKLFF.

The rearrangement uses TRBV18 and TRBJ2-1; D unclear. The V gene lost 6 bases and the J gene lost 0 bases, with 15 bases spanning the gap. Germline V gives CDR1 KGHSH, CDR2 LQKENI. This CDR3 spans 16 amino acids. CDR3: CASSLGYSGSYNEQFF. CDR3 coding DNA: TGTGCCAGCTCTCTCGGTTACAGTGGCTCCTACAATGAGCAGTTCTTC.

The CDR3 loop is CASSLGAGPNYNEQFF. In DNA form, the CDR3 reads TGTGCCAGCAGCTTGGGGGCGGGACCAAACTACAATGAGCAGTTCTTC. The rearrangement uses TRBV5-6 and TRBJ2-1; weak D call: TRBD2 (6 bases). Between the trimmed V and J ends, which lost 0 bases and 3 bases, there was a span of 13 bases. Germline V gene data show CDR1 as SGHDT and CDR2 as YYEEEE. This CDR3 comprises 16 residues.

The J gene is TRBJ2-7, the V gene TRBV21-1; the DNA was not used to check the table's D call, TRBD1. TRBV21-1 is an annotated pseudogene. This CDR3 has 16 residues. For the CDR3, the DNA is TGTGCCAGCGGGGTACCTAGGACAGGGCAGCCCTACGAGCAGTACTTC. Its protein is CASGVPRTGQPYEQYF.